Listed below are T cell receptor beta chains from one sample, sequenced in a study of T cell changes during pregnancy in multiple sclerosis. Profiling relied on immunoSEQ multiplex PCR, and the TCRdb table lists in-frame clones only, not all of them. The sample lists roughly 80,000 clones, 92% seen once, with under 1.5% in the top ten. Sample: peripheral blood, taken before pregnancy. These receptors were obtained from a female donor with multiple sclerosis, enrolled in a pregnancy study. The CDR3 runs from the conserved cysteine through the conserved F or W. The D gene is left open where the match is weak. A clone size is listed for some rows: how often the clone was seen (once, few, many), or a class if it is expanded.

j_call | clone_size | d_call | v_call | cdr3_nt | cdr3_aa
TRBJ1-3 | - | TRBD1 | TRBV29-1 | TGCAGCGTGAGGGGACAGGACACTCGGACGGCCATATATTTT | CSVRGQDTRTAIYF
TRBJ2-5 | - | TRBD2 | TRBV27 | TGTGCCAGCAGTTCCGGCCAGCGGGGGAAAAAAGAGACCCAGTACTTC | CASSSGQRGKKETQYF
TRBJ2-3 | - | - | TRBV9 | TGTGCCAGCAGCGTAGGGACGGGGGTAACAGATACGCAGTATTTT | CASSVGTGVTDTQYF
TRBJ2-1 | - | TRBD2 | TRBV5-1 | TGCGCCAGCACTAGAGGGACTAGCGGCAACAATGAGCAGTTCTTC | CASTRGTSGNNEQFF
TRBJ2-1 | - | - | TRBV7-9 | TGTGCCAGCAGCTTCGGGGAGGTCGGTGACAATGAGCAGTTCTTC | CASSFGEVGDNEQFF
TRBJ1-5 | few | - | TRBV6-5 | TGTGCCAGCAGTGCGGGAAATCAGCCCCAGCATTTT | CASSAGNQPQHF
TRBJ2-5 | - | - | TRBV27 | TGTGCCAGCAGTTTCAGTACAGGTCGGGAGACCCAGTACTTC | CASSFSTGRETQYF
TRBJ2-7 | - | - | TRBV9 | TGTGCCAGCAGCGTAGTGCAGGGGGGCGAGCAGTACTTC | CASSVVQGGEQYF
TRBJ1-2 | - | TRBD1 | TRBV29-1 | TGCAGCGCGGGACAGGTCAAAGGGTATGGCTACACCTTC | CSAGQVKGYGYTF
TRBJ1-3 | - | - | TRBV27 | TGTGCCAGCAGTTTTAGGGGGGGGAATGGAAACACCATATATTTT | CASSFRGGNGNTIYF
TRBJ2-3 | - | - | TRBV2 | TGTGCCAGCAGTAATACTCGGGGGGCCTCGGATACGCAGTATTTT | CASSNTRGASDTQYF
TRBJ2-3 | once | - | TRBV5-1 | TGCGCCAGCAGCCCTCGCTTCGAACCCCTCAGGACAGATACGCAGTATTTT | CASSPRFEPLRTDTQYF
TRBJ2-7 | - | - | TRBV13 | TGTGCCAGCAGCTTCGGACAGTACGAGCAGTACTTC | CASSFGQYEQYF
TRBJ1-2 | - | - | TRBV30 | TGTGCCTGGAGTGTATCGGGTGACTATGGCTACACCTTC | CAWSVSGDYGYTF
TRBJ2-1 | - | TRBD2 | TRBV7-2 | TGTGCCAGCAGCCTAAGCGGGGGGGAGTACAATGAGCAGTTCTTC | CASSLSGGEYNEQFF
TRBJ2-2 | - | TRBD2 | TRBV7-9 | TGTGCCAGCAGCCCAGCGGGACGCCTGAACACCGGGGAGCTGTTTTTT | CASSPAGRLNTGELFF
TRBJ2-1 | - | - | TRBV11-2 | TGTGCCAGCAGCTGGCCGGGGAGCGGGCCGAGCCATTATGAGCAGTTCTTC | CASSWPGSGPSHYEQFF
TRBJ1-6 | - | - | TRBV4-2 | TGTGCCAGCAGCCAAGCGTCGAGCTCCTATAATTCACCCCTCCACTTT | CASSQASSSYNSPLHF
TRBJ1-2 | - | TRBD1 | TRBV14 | TGTGCCAGCAGCAAGACAGGGATCTCTAACTATGGCTACACCTTC | CASSKTGISNYGYTF
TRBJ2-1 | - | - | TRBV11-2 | TGTGCCAGCACGAATTTGGCTGACAATGAGCAGTTCTTC | CASTNLADNEQFF
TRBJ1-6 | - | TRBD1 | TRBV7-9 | TGTGCCAGCAGCTTAGGACAGGGGGCCGGTTCACCCCTCCACTTT | CASSLGQGAGSPLHF
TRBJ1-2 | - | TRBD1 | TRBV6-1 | TGTGCCAGCACCCTGGACAGGAACTATGGCTACACCTTC | CASTLDRNYGYTF
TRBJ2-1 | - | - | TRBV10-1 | TGCGCCAGCAGTGAGCACACGCTAGGGGCCAATGAGCAGTTCTTC | CASSEHTLGANEQFF
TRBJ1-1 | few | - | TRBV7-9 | TGTGCCAGCAGCTTCGAGGGGAACACTGAAGCTTTCTTT | CASSFEGNTEAFF
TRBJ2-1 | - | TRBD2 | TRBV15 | TGTGCCACCAGCACGGGACTAGGAGGTAACAATGAGCAGTTCTTC | CATSTGLGGNNEQFF
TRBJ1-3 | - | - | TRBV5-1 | TGCGCCAGCAGCCCGAGGGTTTCAGGAAACACCATATATTTT | CASSPRVSGNTIYF